This T cell receptor (beta chain) was observed in a study of identical twins. CDR1 is MGHDK, CDR2 SYGVNS, per germline. V lost 3 bases, J lost 8 bases, and 10 bases lay in between. The CDR3 spans 12 residues. This clonotype was counted at least ten times. TCRdb re-called the 5' RACE reads through MiXCR, storing one row per CDR3 protein. Counted here are approximately 700,000 distinct CDR3 sequences, about 20% occurring once; the ten biggest clones make up approximately 14%. These same data were also listed under a study on T cells expressing NK-cell markers.

The chain links TRBV25-1 to TRBJ1-2; D might be TRBD1 (5 bases). Sequenced: PBMCs. The source is a woman aged 18-29 years in good health. The DNA for the CDR3 is TGTGCCAGCAGTGACAGGGTGGAGGGCTACACCTTC. The encoded protein is CASSDRVEGYTF.